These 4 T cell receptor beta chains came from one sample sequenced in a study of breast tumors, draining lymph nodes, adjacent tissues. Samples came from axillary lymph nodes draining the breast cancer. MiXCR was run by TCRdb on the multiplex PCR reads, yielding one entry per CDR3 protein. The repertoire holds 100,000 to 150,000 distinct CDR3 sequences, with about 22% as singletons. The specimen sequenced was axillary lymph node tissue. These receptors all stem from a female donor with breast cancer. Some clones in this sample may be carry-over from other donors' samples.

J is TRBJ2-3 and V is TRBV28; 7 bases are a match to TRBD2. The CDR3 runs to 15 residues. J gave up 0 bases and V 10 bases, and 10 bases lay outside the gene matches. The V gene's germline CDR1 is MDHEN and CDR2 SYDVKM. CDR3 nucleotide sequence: TGTGCCACCCGCCCTAGCGGTGCTAGCACAGATACGCAGTATTTT. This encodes CATRPSGASTDTQYF.

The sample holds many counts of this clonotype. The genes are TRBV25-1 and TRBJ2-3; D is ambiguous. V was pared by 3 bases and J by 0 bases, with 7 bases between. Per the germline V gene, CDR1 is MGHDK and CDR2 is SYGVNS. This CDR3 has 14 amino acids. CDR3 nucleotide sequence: TGTGCCAGCAGTGATGACTCTAGCACAGATACGCAGTATTTT. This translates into CASSDDSSTDTQYF.

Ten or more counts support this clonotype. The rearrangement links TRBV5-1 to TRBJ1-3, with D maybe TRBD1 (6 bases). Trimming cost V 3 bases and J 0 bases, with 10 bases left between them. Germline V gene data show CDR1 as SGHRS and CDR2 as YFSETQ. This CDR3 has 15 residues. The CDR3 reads CASSSSGDSGNTIYF. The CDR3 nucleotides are TGCGCCAGCAGCTCCTCAGGGGACTCTGGAAACACCATATATTTT. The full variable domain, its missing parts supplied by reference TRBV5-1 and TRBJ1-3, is KAGVTQTPRYLIKTRGQQVTLSCSPISGHRSVSWYQQTPGQGLQFLFEYFSETQRNKGNFPGRFSGRQFSNSRSEMNVSTLELGDSALYLCASSSSGDSGNTIYFGEGSWLTVV.

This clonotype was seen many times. The CDR3 DNA is TGTGCCAGCACCCTTGGGCTAAATCAGCCCCAGCATTTT. Protein product: CASTLGLNQPQHF. The chain has TRBV2 and TRBJ1-5; D unresolved. The V gene's germline CDR1 is SNHLY and CDR2 FYNNEI. The CDR3 has 13 residues. V lost 7 bases and J 4 bases, leaving 11 bases between the germline ends. The full variable domain, with the rest looked up from reference TRBV2 and TRBJ1-5, is EPEVTQTPSHQVTQMGQEVILRCVPISNHLYFYWYRQILGQKVEFLVSFYNNEISEKSEIFDDQFSVERPDGSNFTLKIRSTKLEDSAMYFCASTLGLNQPQHFGDGTRLSIL.